This T cell receptor (beta chain) was observed in a study of sequential checkpoint blockade in melanoma. Study context: Randomization was 1:1 between first-line nivolumab→ipilimumab and ipilimumab→nivolumab. Maintenance nivolumab came after either treatment sequence.

Produced via immunoSEQ multiplex PCR; TCRdb's table is partial and in-frame only. Of around 19,000 clones in the sample, around four fifths are singletons; the top ten hold 51%. This sample's treatment: randomized to nivolumab then ipilimumab (arm A) or the reverse (arm B). Live CD3+CD8+ CD19− CD56− cells were sorted from PBMCs. Germline CDR1 and CDR2: MDHEN and SYDVKM. This CDR3 is 15 amino acids long. V lost 2 bases to trimming and J lost 3 bases, with 14 bases between them. The rearrangement joins TRBV28 to TRBJ2-7; perhaps TRBD2 as D (6 bases). The source was CD8+ T cells sorted from blood (inferred from file names), collected from a patient given nivolumab and ipilimumab in sequence. The origin of this receptor is a human donor with melanoma. CDR3 in amino acids: CASSLGAGRNYEQYF. CDR3 nucleotides: TGTGCCAGCAGTTTAGGGGCGGGACGGAACTACGAGCAGTACTTC. The entire variable domain, with the rest obtained from reference TRBV28 and TRBJ2-7, is as follows: DVKVTQSSRYLVKRTGEKVFLECVQDMDHENMFWYRQDPGLGLRLIYFSYDVKMKEKGDIPEGYSVSREKKERFSLILESASTNQTSMYLCASSLGAGRNYEQYFGPGTRLTVT.